This is a list of T cell receptor beta chains from one sample in a study of blood T cell repertoires in COVID-19. Using immunoSEQ multiplex PCR, the repertoire was profiled, and TCRdb retains in-frame clones only, with some absent. The sample contains about 240,000 clones, 75% to 85% of which appear only once. Sequenced input: peripheral blood. The receptors originated from a woman aged 55-70 years with active or convalescent COVID-19. The CDR3 runs from the conserved cysteine through the conserved F or W. The D gene is left open where the match is weak. Clone sizes are given selectively: once, few, many, or a class where the clone is expanded.

TRBJ1-4	TRBV7-9	.	.	CASSLARDSNEKLFF	TGTGCCAGCAGCTTAGCGCGGGACTCTAATGAAAAACTGTTTTTT
TRBJ2-5	TRBV11-3	.	.	CASSRQSEETQYF	TGTGCCAGCAGTCGACAGAGTGAAGAGACCCAGTACTTC
TRBJ1-1	TRBV29-1	.	TRBD1	CSVEGRQGSGTEAFF	TGCAGCGTTGAAGGTCGACAGGGTTCAGGCACTGAAGCTTTCTTT
TRBJ2-6	TRBV29-1	once	.	CSVARQGNVDGTGANVLTF	TGCAGCGTTGCTAGGCAGGGGAATGTAGATGGGACTGGGGCCAACGTCCTGACTTTC
TRBJ2-7	TRBV10-3	.	TRBD1	CAIGTGGSYEQYF	TGTGCCATCGGGACAGGGGGGTCCTACGAGCAGTACTTC
TRBJ2-6	TRBV19	.	.	CASSILYSSGANVLTF	TGTGCCAGTAGTATATTATACAGCTCTGGGGCCAACGTCCTGACTTTC
TRBJ1-1	TRBV12-5	.	TRBD1	CASGLTGQGRSTEAFF	TGTGCTAGTGGTTTAACAGGACAGGGACGGAGTACTGAAGCTTTCTTT
TRBJ1-2	TRBV28	.	.	CASSPGGVNYGYTF	TGTGCCAGCAGCCCCGGGGGGGTAAACTATGGCTACACCTTC
TRBJ1-2	TRBV4-1	.	.	CASSHEVASRDGYTF	TGCGCCAGCAGCCATGAGGTGGCCTCGCGGGATGGCTACACCTTC
TRBJ1-3	TRBV15	.	.	CATSRGRDWAGNTIYF	TGTGCCACCAGCAGAGGAAGGGACTGGGCTGGAAACACCATATATTTT
TRBJ1-4	TRBV15	.	TRBD1	CATSRDRVGTGTNEKLFF	TGTGCCACCAGCAGAGATCGAGTGGGGACAGGGACTAATGAAAAACTGTTTTTT
TRBJ2-1	TRBV4-2	few	TRBD2	CASSQDKASGLYNEQFF	TGTGCCAGCAGCCAAGATAAGGCTAGCGGACTATACAATGAGCAGTTCTTC
TRBJ1-4	TRBV4-1	.	.	CASSQYLGGSYEKLFF	TGCGCCAGCAGCCAGTATCTAGGGGGTTCTTATGAAAAACTGTTTTTT
TRBJ1-4	TRBV19	.	TRBD1	CASHLRQGLDEKLFF	TGTGCCAGTCACCTTCGACAGGGTTTGGATGAAAAACTGTTTTTT
TRBJ1-2	TRBV29-1	.	.	CSVVGARGYTF	TGCAGCGTTGTGGGGGCGCGTGGCTACACCTTC
TRBJ1-2	TRBV27	.	.	CASSPGTMSGYTF	TGTGCCAGCAGTCCCGGGACAATGAGTGGCTACACCTTC
TRBJ1-1	TRBV5-1	.	.	CARSLGGGRSRANTEAFF	TGCGCCCGCAGCTTGGGGGGGGGCCGGAGCCGTGCGAACACTGAAGCTTTCTTT
TRBJ2-7	TRBV5-1	once	.	CASSLGAGSSYEQYF	TGCGCCAGCAGCTTGGGGGCAGGAAGCTCCTACGAGCAGTACTTC
TRBJ1-5	TRBV4-1	.	.	CASSRNPQGPSNQPQHF	TGCGCCAGCAGCCGCAATCCCCAGGGGCCTAGCAATCAGCCCCAGCATTTT
TRBJ1-1	TRBV18	once	TRBD1	CASSSQGVRAEAFF	TGTGCCAGCTCATCTCAGGGGGTTAGGGCTGAAGCTTTCTTT
TRBJ1-2	TRBV6-5	.	.	CASSKAPRDYGYTF	TGTGCCAGCAGCAAAGCCCCCCGGGACTATGGCTACACCTTC
TRBJ1-2	TRBV10-1	.	.	CASRRDMFYGYTF	TGCGCCAGCAGACGGGACATGTTCTATGGCTACACCTTC
TRBJ2-3	TRBV7-8	.	TRBD2	CASRLGTSGLQDTQYF	TGTGCCAGCAGACTCGGGACTAGCGGGCTTCAAGATACGCAGTATTTT